The 19 T cell receptor beta chains in this list originate from one sample, sequenced in a study of PD-1 blockade in classical Hodgkin lymphoma. The time point denotes: newly diagnosed, previously untreated cHL patient sample. Negative magnetic selection isolated CD4+ T cells from thawed PBMCs. Libraries were prepared by immunoSEQ multiplex PCR; TCRdb keeps only in-frame clonotypes and omits some of them. The sample lists about 22,000 clones, more than 80% occurring once. Material: CD4+ T cells from blood. These receptors originate from a human donor with classical Hodgkin lymphoma.

The chain has TRBV7-8 and TRBJ1-2, with D perhaps matching TRBD1 (5 bases). Trimming took 4 bases from V and 8 from J, leaving 20 bases between them. This CDR3 is built from 15 residues. Germline V gives CDR1 SGHVS, CDR2 FQNEAQ. This CDR3 is CASSYQDRGDAGYTF. DNA for the CDR3: TGTGCCAGCAGCTACCAGGACCGGGGGGACGCCGGCTACACCTTC.

In DNA form, the CDR3 reads TGTGCCAGCAGCTTAGTCCACACCGGGGAGCTGTTTTTT. Translating it yields CASSLVHTGELFF. The V call is TRBV7-2, the J call TRBJ2-2; D gene uncertain. The V gene's germline CDR1 is SGHTA and CDR2 FQGNSA. Trimming took 1 base from V and 3 from J, leaving 3 bases between them. CDR3 length: 13 residues.

This chain links TRBV5-1 with TRBJ2-3; no definite D call. CDR1 is SGHRS, CDR2 YFSETQ, per germline. This CDR3 contains 13 residues. Trimming removed 3 bases at V and 6 bases at J, with 11 bases between. CDR3 protein: CASSSSSPDTQYF. The CDR3 coding sequence is TGCGCCAGCAGCTCGTCATCCCCCGATACGCAGTATTTT.

The V and J genes are TRBV7-2 and TRBJ2-1; TRBD1 matches 7 bases. The CDR3 sequence is 15 residues long. After removal of 0 bases from V and 2 bases from J, the junction contained 1 base not matched to a gene. Per the germline V gene, CDR1 is SGHTA and CDR2 is FQGNSA. The chain's CDR3 is CASSLAGGPYNEQFF. CDR3 sequence (DNA): TGTGCCAGCAGCTTAGCAGGGGGCCCCTACAATGAGCAGTTCTTC. The full variable domain, in which reference TRBV7-2 and TRBJ2-1 provide the parts outside the CDR3, is GAGVSQSPSNKVTEKGKDVELRCDPISGHTALYWYRQSLGQGLEFLIYFQGNSAPDKSGLPSDRFSAERTGGSVSTLTIQRTQQEDSAVYLCASSLAGGPYNEQFFGPGTRLTVL.

This clone was counted once. The chain is built from TRBV2 and TRBJ1-6; perhaps TRBD1 as D (5 bases). The CDR3 has 13 amino acids. Trimming removed 6 bases at V and 7 bases at J, with 10 bases between. The germline V gene encodes CDR1 SNHLY and CDR2 FYNNEI. Written as DNA, the CDR3 is TGTGCCAGCAGGGCCAGGGAAAATTCACCCCTCCACTTT. Translating it yields CASRARENSPLHF.

The chain links TRBV5-1 to TRBJ1-1, with 7 nucleotides matching TRBD1. CDR1 is SGHRS, CDR2 YFSETQ, per germline. CDR3 length equals 14 residues. V was pared by 2 bases and J by 4 bases, with 5 bases of the junction left unmatched. The CDR3 loop reads CASSLLTGRTEAFF. In DNA, the CDR3 is TGCGCCAGCAGCTTACTGACAGGGCGCACTGAAGCTTTCTTT.

The chain is built from TRBV29-1 and TRBJ1-2; D may be TRBD1 (6 bases). This CDR3 contains 15 residues. The germline V gene encodes CDR1 SQVTM and CDR2 ANQGSEA. V lost 0 bases and J 0 bases, leaving 11 bases between the germline ends. CDR3 residues: CSVEERGLPNYGYTF. The CDR3 DNA reads as TGCAGCGTTGAAGAAAGGGGGTTACCTAACTATGGCTACACCTTC.

The chain links TRBV5-1 to TRBJ2-2; D remains ambiguous. Germline assignment: CDR1 SGHRS and CDR2 YFSETQ. The germline V and J ends were trimmed by 2 bases and 2 bases, with 7 bases remaining between them. This CDR3 has 14 residues. The CDR3 nucleotides are TGCGCCAGCAGCTTTGATCCAAACACCGGGGAGCTGTTTTTT. It yields the protein CASSFDPNTGELFF.

The V gene is TRBV6-6, the J gene TRBJ2-1; unclear D gene. V shed 6 bases and J shed 8 bases, with 11 bases lying between them. CDR1 is MNHNY and CDR2 is SVGAGI in the germline V gene (reference sequence). There are 12 residues in the CDR3. The DNA for the CDR3 is TGTGCCAGCAGACACCACATGGATGAGCAGTTCTTC. This codes for CASRHHMDEQFF.

The genes are TRBV28 and TRBJ1-4, with a possible D match to TRBD1 (6 bases). Germline CDR1 is MDHEN and CDR2 is SYDVKM. The CDR3 extends over 15 amino acids. The V end was cut by 1 base, the J end by 8 bases, with 14 bases between. CDR3 DNA sequence: TGTGCCAGCAGTTTATTGGCAGGGGCGGACGAAAAACTGTTTTTT. Protein sequence: CASSLLAGADEKLFF.

This sequence joins TRBV4-2 and TRBJ2-1; D is unclear. Between the trimmed V and J ends, which lost 0 bases and 8 bases, there was a span of 5 bases. CDR1 LGHNA and CDR2 YNFKEQ come from the germline V gene. The CDR3 sequence is 12 residues long. The CDR3: CASSQEGYEQFF. The CDR3 bases are TGTGCCAGCAGCCAAGAGGGCTATGAGCAGTTCTTC.

CDR3 sequence reads: CAISAQQGGYGYTF. In DNA, the CDR3 is TGTGCCATCAGTGCCCAACAGGGTGGCTATGGCTACACCTTC. J is TRBJ1-2 and V is TRBV10-3; TRBD1 might be the D (6 bases). In germline, CDR1 is ENHRY, CDR2 SYGVKD. The CDR3 has 14 residues. Between the trimmed V and J ends, which lost 4 bases and 4 bases, there was a span of 13 bases.

The CDR3 nucleotides read TGTGCCAGCAGCAACCTTCGGGACAGGGGGCACGAGCAGTACTTC. This translates into CASSNLRDRGHEQYF. The chain combines TRBV6-6 with TRBJ2-7, with 12 bases identical to TRBD1. The V segment lost 6 bases and the J segment 5 bases; nucleotides outside the gene matches: 8. Germline-derived CDR1 and CDR2 are MNHNY and SVGAGI (reference sequence). The CDR3 runs to 15 residues.

This chain uses TRBV19 with TRBJ2-5; 11 bases are a match to TRBD1. The CDR3 covers 16 residues. Germline V lookup: CDR1 LNHDA, CDR2 SQIVND (reference sequence). V lost 4 bases and J lost 5; bases outside the gene matches: 9. The CDR3 protein is CASSTPGTGGRETQYF. The CDR3 nucleotides read TGTGCCAGTAGTACCCCCGGGACAGGGGGTCGGGAGACCCAGTACTTC.

The J gene is TRBJ1-5, the V gene TRBV5-8; the match to TRBD1 covers 7 bases. J was trimmed by 4 bases and V by 0 bases; bases with no gene match: 4. CDR3 size: 15 residues. Germline V CDR1 and CDR2: SGHTS, YDEGEE. In nucleotides, the CDR3 is TGTGCCAGCAGCTTGGGACAGGGACTAAATCAGCCCCAGCATTTT. Its translation: CASSLGQGLNQPQHF.

This rearrangement joins TRBV10-2 to TRBJ2-1; no definite D call. From germline, CDR1 is WSHSY and CDR2 SAAADI. The CDR3 has 15 residues. Trimming stripped 6 bases from V and 0 bases from J, with 12 bases between. For the CDR3, the DNA is TGCGCCAGCAGCGATCTAGATTTCTCCTACAATGAGCAGTTCTTC. Its protein product is CASSDLDFSYNEQFF.

The chain combines TRBV6-1 with TRBJ2-5, with D hard to call. The CDR3 has 15 amino acids. The germline gives CDR1 MNHNS, CDR2 SASEGT. V lost 2 bases to trimming and J lost 3 bases, with 13 bases between them. The chain's CDR3 is CASSESLAVKETQYF. The CDR3 DNA reads as TGTGCCAGCAGTGAATCTTTGGCGGTGAAAGAGACCCAGTACTTC.

The CDR3 DNA reads TGTGCCAGCAGCCCGAACGCTGGTAAACTGAACACTGAAGCTTTCTTT. This gives the protein CASSPNAGKLNTEAFF. The V gene is TRBV5-6, the J gene TRBJ1-1, with D unclear. CDR1 is SGHDT and CDR2 is YYEEEE in the germline V gene. The V end lost 4 bases, the J end lost 0 bases, and 16 bases lay between the germline ends. The CDR3 spans 16 residues.

This chain links TRBV15 with TRBJ2-2; TRBD1 matches at 8 bases. CDR1 and CDR2 (germline): LNHNV, YYDKDF (reference sequence). The CDR3 spans 16 residues. J lost 1 base, V lost 1 base, and 2 bases had no gene match. The CDR3 loop reads CATSRATGVNTGELFF. For the CDR3, the DNA is TGTGCCACCAGCAGAGCGACAGGGGTGAACACCGGGGAGCTGTTTTTT.